The entry below describes one T cell receptor (beta chain). This entry is derived from a study of blood T cell repertoires in COVID-19. Overall study: Both acute and convalescent COVID-19 samples were obtained from the United States, Italy and Spain. The cDNA or gDNA used as material had been derived from T cells, B-cell-depleted T cells, or PBMCs.

Trimming left V 6 bases short and J 3 bases short, with 11 bases between. This CDR3 region has 13 residues. Under the authors' procedure: Researchers report that nucleated cell counts were estimated from reference gene primer amplification. Data came from immunoSEQ multiplex PCR; TCRdb stores just in-frame clones and leaves some out. The V and J calls and the clone size are those of that table, but D and trimming were determined from the DNA. The repertoire holds 91,000 or so clones, with 75% to 95% as singletons. J is TRBJ1-2 and V is TRBV12-3 or TRBV12-4; D is possibly TRBD1 (6 bases). Material for sequencing was peripheral blood. This TCR derives from a woman aged 45-59 years in a cohort sampled during active COVID-19. CDR3 sequence: CASSPGEDYGYTF. DNA of the CDR3: TGTGCCAGCAGCCCAGGGGAAGACTATGGCTACACCTTC.